This entry lists 5 T cell receptor beta chains sequenced from one sample in a study of cytomegalovirus exposure and HLA in healthy donors. A multiplex PCR was run with 60 Vbeta primers and 13 Jbeta primers. Clones were sequenced by immunoSEQ multiplex PCR, and TCRdb holds only the in-frame ones, with some missing. In the table there are 100,000 to 130,000 clones, about four fifths of which are singletons. The specimen was PBMCs. These receptor sequences come from a man in his thirties or forties in good health and CMV-seropositive.

The genes are TRBV30 and TRBJ1-2; D gene uncertain. The V and J ends lost 1 base and 4 bases respectively, with 16 bases between them. CDR1 is GTSNPN and CDR2 is SVGIG in the germline V gene (reference sequence). The CDR3 extends over 15 amino acids. The CDR3 loop is CAWSAPEAGVYGYTF. The CDR3 bases are TGTGCCTGGAGTGCCCCCGAGGCGGGAGTCTATGGCTACACCTTC.

The chain recombines TRBV30 with TRBJ2-3, with TRBD2 matching over 12 bases. Germline trimming cut 0 bases from V and 2 bases from J; bases unmatched to any gene: 3. The CDR3 length is 16 residues. Germline values: CDR1 GTSNPN, CDR2 SVGIG (reference sequence). DNA for the CDR3: TGTGCCTGGAGTGTACTAGCGGGGGGTTACACAGATACGCAGTATTTT. It yields the protein CAWSVLAGGYTDTQYF. The complete variable domain, with remaining parts taken from reference TRBV30 and TRBJ2-3, reads SQTIHQWPATLVQPVGSPLSLECTVEGTSNPNLYWYRQAAGRGLQLLFYSVGIGQISSEVPQNLSASRPQDRQFILSSKKLLLSDSGFYLCAWSVLAGGYTDTQYFGPGTRLTVL.

The rearrangement uses TRBV5-4 and TRBJ1-2; 10 bases align to TRBD1. This CDR3 spans 15 amino acids. The V gene's germline CDR1 is SGHNT and CDR2 YYREEE (reference sequence). V shed 5 bases and J 7 bases; nucleotides not matched to a gene: 11. The CDR3, as DNA: TGTGCCAGCAGGGTCCGGGACAGGGGTTTCGGTGGCTACACCTTC. It is translated as CASRVRDRGFGGYTF.

This sequence joins TRBV2 and TRBJ1-1, with D possibly matching TRBD1 (6 bases). The germline V and J ends were trimmed by 4 bases and 2 bases, with 11 bases remaining between them. Germline V gene sequence: CDR1 SNHLY, CDR2 FYNNEI. The CDR3 covers 14 residues. DNA of the CDR3: TGTGCCAGCAGTGGCCGACAGGATAACACTGAAGCTTTCTTT. Its protein product is CASSGRQDNTEAFF.

This chain joins TRBV6-5 and TRBJ1-2, with D tentatively TRBD1 (5 bases). Germline CDR1 and CDR2: MNHEY and SVGAGI. V lost 3 bases and J 8 bases, leaving 16 bases between the germline ends. CDR3 size: 14 residues. CDR3 nucleotide sequence: TGTGCCAGCAGTTATTCCCTCGACAGCGACGGCTACACCTTC. Translation: CASSYSLDSDGYTF.